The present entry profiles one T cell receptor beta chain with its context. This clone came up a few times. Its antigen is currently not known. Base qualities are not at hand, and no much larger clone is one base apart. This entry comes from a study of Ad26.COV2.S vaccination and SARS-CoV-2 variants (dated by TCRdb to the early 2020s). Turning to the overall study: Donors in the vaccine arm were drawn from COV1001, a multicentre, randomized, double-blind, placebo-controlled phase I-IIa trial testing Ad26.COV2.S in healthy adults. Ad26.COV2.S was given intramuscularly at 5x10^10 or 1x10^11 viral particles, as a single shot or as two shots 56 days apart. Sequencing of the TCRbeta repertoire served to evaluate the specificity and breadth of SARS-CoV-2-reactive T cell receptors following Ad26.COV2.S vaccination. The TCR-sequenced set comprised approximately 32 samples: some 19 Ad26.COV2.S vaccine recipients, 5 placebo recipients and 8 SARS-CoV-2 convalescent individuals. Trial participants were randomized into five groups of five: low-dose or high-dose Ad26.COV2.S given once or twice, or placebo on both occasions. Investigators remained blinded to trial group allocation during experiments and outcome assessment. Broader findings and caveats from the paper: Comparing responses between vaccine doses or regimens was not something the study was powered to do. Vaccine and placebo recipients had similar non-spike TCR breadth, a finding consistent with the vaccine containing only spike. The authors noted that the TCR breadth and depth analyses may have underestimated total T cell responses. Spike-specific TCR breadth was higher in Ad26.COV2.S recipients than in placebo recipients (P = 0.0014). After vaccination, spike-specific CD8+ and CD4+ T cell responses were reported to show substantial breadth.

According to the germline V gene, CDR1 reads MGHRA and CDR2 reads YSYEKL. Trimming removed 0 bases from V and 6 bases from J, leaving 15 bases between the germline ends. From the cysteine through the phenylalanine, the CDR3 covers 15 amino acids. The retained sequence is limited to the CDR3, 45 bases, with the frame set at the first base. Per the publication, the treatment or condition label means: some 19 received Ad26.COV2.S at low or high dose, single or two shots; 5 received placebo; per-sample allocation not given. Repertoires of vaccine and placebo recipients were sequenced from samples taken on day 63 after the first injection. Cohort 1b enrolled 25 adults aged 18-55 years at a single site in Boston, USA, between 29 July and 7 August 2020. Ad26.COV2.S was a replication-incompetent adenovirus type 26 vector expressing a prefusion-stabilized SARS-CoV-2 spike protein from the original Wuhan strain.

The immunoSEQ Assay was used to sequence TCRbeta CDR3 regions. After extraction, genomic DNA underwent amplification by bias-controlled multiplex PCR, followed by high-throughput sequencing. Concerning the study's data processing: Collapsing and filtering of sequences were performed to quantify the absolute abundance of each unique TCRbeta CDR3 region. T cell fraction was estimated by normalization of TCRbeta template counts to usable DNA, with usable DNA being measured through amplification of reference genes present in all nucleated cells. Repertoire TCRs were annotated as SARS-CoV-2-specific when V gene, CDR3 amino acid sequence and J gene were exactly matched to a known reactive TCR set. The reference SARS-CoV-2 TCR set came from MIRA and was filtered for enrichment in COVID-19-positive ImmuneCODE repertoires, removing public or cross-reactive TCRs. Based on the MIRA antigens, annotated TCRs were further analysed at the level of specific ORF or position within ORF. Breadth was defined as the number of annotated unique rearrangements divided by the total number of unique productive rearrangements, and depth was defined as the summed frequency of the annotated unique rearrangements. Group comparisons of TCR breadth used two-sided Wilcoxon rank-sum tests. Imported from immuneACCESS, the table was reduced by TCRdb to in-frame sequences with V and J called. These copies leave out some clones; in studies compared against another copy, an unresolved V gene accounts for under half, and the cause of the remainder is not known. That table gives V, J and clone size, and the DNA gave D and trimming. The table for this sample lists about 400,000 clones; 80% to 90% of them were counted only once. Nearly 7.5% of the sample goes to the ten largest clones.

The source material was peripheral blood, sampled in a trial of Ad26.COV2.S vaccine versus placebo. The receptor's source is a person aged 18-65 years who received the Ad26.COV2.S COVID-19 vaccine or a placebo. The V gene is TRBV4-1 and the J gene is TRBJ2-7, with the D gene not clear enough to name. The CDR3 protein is CASSQDPAIRGEQYF. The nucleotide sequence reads TGCGCCAGCAGCCAAGATCCCGCAATCAGAGGCGAGCAGTACTTC.